Below, 15 T cell receptor beta chains from the same sample are listed, as sequenced in a study of human T cells and chemical hapten exposure. Sample time point: patch test 1, 2 weeks after DPC sensitization. Documented treatment: therapeutic diphenylcyclopropenone sensitization with weekly scalp DPC. Each CDR3 protein is one row after TCRdb ran MiXCR on the RACE reads. This sample carries tens of thousands of distinct CDR3 sequences, about an eighth of them seen once, and the ten largest clones take about 4%. Sequenced material: whole blood, taken in connection with sensitization to the hapten diphenylcyclopropenone (DPC). All receptors come from an older woman with alopecia areata. Some clones in this sample may be carry-over from other donors' samples.

This sequence joins TRBV4-1 and TRBJ1-2; 9 bases fit TRBD1. The junction had 0 bases not matched to a gene; V was cut back by 1 base and J by 6 bases. The CDR3 spans 13 residues. Germline V CDR1 and CDR2: MGHRA, YSYEKL. The CDR3 bases are TGCGCCAGCAGCCAAGGGACAGGGGATGGCTACACCTTC. This encodes CASSQGTGDGYTF.

This clonotype was observed a handful of times. The chain carries TRBV2 and TRBJ1-5; maybe TRBD1 (5 bases). The germline gives CDR1 SNHLY, CDR2 FYNNEI. The germline V and J ends were trimmed by 6 bases and 1 base, with 10 bases remaining between them. The CDR3 has 14 residues. The CDR3 spells CASRDGQSNQPQHF. CDR3 coding DNA: TGTGCCAGCAGGGATGGACAAAGCAATCAGCCCCAGCATTTT.

The genes are TRBV20-1 and TRBJ2-3; D is undetermined. The CDR3 length is 14 residues. CDR1 and CDR2 from the germline V gene are DFQATT and SNEGSKA (reference sequence). Trimming shortened V by 7 bases and J by 6 bases, and 20 bases separated the two germline ends. The CDR3 is CSVEFRVGRDTQYF. CDR3 nucleotides: TGCAGTGTTGAGTTTCGGGTTGGACGGGATACGCAGTATTTT.

This clonotype has at least ten counts. The gene calls are TRBV11-2 and TRBJ1-2; D ambiguous. The CDR3 spans 17 residues. Trimming took off 2 bases at V and 2 bases at J, with 18 bases between the two ends. Germline values: CDR1 SGHAT, CDR2 FQNNGV. In DNA, the CDR3 is TGTGCCAGCAGCTTACGAAACTCCGGCGGGGTCAACTATGGCTACACCTTC. It codes for CASSLRNSGGVNYGYTF.

V gene TRBV3-1 combines with J gene TRBJ1-1; TRBD1 is a possible D gene (6 bases). CDR1 LGHDT and CDR2 YNNKEL come from the germline V gene (reference sequence). V was cut by 1 base and J by 1 base, with 10 bases left in between. This CDR3 is built from 15 residues. CDR3 in amino acids: CASSQATGRNTEAFF. The CDR3 bases are TGTGCCAGCAGCCAAGCAACAGGGCGGAACACTGAAGCTTTCTTT. Full variable domain (outside the CDR3, taken from reference TRBV3-1 and TRBJ1-1): DTAVSQTPKYLVTQMGNDKSIKCEQNLGHDTMYWYKQDSKKFLKIMFSYNNKELIINETVPNRFSPKSPDKAHLNLHINSLELGDSAVYFCASSQATGRNTEAFFGQGTRLTVV.

This clonotype was recorded many times. J is TRBJ2-2 and V is TRBV20-1; either TRBD1 or TRBD2 may supply D (5 bases each). V shed 5 bases and J shed 0 bases, with 7 bases lying between them. The CDR3 sequence is 13 residues long. Germline-derived CDR1 and CDR2 are DFQATT and SNEGSKA (reference sequence). CDR3 in amino acids: CSAWDPNTGELFF. The CDR3 nucleotides read TGCAGTGCTTGGGACCCGAACACCGGGGAGCTGTTTTTT.

This clonotype appeared once. This rearrangement joins TRBV5-1 to TRBJ2-1; D is undetermined. The CDR3 extends over 12 amino acids. The V gene lost 0 bases and the J gene lost 6 bases, with 4 bases spanning the gap. Germline V gives CDR1 SGHRS, CDR2 YFSETQ. CDR3 loop: CASSLDINEQFF. The CDR3 bases are TGCGCCAGCAGCTTGGACATCAATGAGCAGTTCTTC.

This clonotype was observed many times. The rearrangement uses TRBV20-1 and TRBJ1-1, with TRBD1 identical over 9 bases. CDR3 length: 14 residues. After removal of 0 bases from V and 11 bases from J, the junction contained 10 bases not matched to a gene. Looked up from germline, CDR1 is DFQATT and CDR2 is SNEGSKA (reference sequence). The CDR3 spells CSARDKGDRVGAFF. The CDR3, as DNA: TGCAGTGCTAGAGACAAGGGGGACAGGGTCGGCGCTTTCTTT.

The chain uses TRBV5-4 and TRBJ2-3; 9 positions agree with TRBD1. With V trimmed by 4 bases and J by 6 bases, 9 bases remained unmatched. The CDR3 covers 15 residues. Per the germline V gene, CDR1 is SGHNT and CDR2 is YYREEE (reference sequence). CDR3: CASSTQGQGLDTQYF. CDR3 sequence (DNA): TGTGCCAGCAGCACACAGGGACAGGGTCTGGATACGCAGTATTTT.

This clonotype came up many times. Here the CDR3 reads CASKLQGADGANVLTF. In nucleotides, the CDR3 is TGTGCCAGTAAACTACAGGGGGCAGATGGGGCCAACGTCCTGACTTTC. This chain connects TRBV19 to TRBJ2-6; TRBD1 aligns across 9 bases. Losses at the gene ends were 7 bases for V and 3 bases for J; bases not matched to a gene: 7. Germline lookup yields CDR1 LNHDA and CDR2 SQIVND (reference sequence). The CDR3 totals 16 residues.

This clonotype was picked up a small number of times. This rearrangement joins TRBV5-4 to TRBJ2-1; D unclear. From germline, CDR1 is SGHNT and CDR2 YYREEE (reference sequence). The CDR3 extends over 15 amino acids. V was cut by 0 bases and J by 0 bases, with 7 bases left in between. The CDR3 loop reads CASSLAWGSYNEQFF. CDR3 in DNA: TGTGCCAGCAGCTTGGCATGGGGCTCCTACAATGAGCAGTTCTTC.

This clonotype was observed a handful of times. V and J are TRBV10-2 and TRBJ1-3; tentatively, D is TRBD1 (5 bases). CDR3 length: 14 amino acids. Trimming left V 4 bases short and J 7 bases short, with 14 bases between. CDR1 WSHSY and CDR2 SAAADI come from the germline V gene. The DNA of the CDR3 is TGCGCCAGCAGTGGGCAGGGAATGAGGAACACCATATATTTT. Translation: CASSGQGMRNTIYF.

V gene TRBV27 combines with J gene TRBJ2-1, with TRBD2 matching 11 bases. Germline V gene data show CDR1 as MNHEY and CDR2 as SMNVEV (reference sequence). This CDR3 contains 14 residues. V was pared by 11 bases and J by 6 bases, with 9 bases of the junction left unmatched. The CDR3 coding sequence is TGTGCCGTTATGGTAGGGACTAGCGGCAATGAGCAGTTCTTC. Translated, it gives CAVMVGTSGNEQFF.

V gene TRBV3-1 combines with J gene TRBJ2-2; D is possibly TRBD2 (5 bases). V lost 1 base and J lost 6, with 9 bases in between. The CDR3 spans 14 residues. Germline V gene data show CDR1 as LGHDT and CDR2 as YNNKEL (reference sequence). CDR3 region: CASSQGGASGELFF. The CDR3, as DNA: TGTGCCAGCAGCCAAGGGGGAGCGTCCGGGGAGCTGTTTTTT.

The sample holds many counts of this clonotype. The chain has TRBV20-1 and TRBJ2-3, with 7 nucleotides matching TRBD2. Germline V gene lookup returns CDR1 DFQATT and CDR2 SNEGSKA (reference sequence). The CDR3 sequence is 14 residues long. The junction had 11 bases not matched to a gene; V was cut back by 3 bases and J by 8 bases. The CDR3 protein is CSASEAGFLGTQYF. The CDR3 nucleotides are TGCAGTGCTAGTGAAGCGGGGTTCCTTGGTACGCAGTATTTT.